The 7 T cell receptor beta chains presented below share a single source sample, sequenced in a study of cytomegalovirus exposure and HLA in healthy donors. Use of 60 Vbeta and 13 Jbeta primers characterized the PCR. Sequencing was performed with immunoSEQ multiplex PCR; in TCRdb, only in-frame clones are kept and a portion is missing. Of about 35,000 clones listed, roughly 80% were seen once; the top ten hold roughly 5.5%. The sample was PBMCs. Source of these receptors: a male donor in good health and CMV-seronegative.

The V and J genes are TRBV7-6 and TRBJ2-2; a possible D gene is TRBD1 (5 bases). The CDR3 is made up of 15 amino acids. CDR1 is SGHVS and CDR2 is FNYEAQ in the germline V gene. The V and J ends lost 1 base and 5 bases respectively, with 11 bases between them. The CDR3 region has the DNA TGTGCCAGCAGCTTAGGAACAGGACGAACCGGGGAGCTGTTTTTT. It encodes CASSLGTGRTGELFF.

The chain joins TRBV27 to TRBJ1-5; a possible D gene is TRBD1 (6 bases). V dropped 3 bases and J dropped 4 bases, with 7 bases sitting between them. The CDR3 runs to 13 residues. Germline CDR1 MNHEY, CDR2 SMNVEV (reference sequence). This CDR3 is CASSFGTNQPQHF. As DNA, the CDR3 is TGTGCCAGCAGTTTCGGGACAAATCAGCCCCAGCATTTT.

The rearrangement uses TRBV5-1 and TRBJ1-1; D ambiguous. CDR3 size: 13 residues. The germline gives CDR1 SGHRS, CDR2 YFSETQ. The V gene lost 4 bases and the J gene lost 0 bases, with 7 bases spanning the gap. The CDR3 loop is CASSPRVNTEAFF. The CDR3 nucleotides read TGCGCCAGCAGCCCCCGGGTGAACACTGAAGCTTTCTTT.

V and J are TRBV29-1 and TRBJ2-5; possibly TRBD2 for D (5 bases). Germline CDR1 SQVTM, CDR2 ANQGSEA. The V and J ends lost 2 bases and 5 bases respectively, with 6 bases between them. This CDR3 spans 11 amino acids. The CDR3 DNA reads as TGCAGCGTTGAACCGGGGGAGACCCAGTACTTC. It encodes CSVEPGETQYF.

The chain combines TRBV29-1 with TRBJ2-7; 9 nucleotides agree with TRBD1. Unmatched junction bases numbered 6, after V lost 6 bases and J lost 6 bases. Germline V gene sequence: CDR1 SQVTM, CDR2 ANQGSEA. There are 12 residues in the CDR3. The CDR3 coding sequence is TGCAGCGTGAGGGACAGGGAGCTCGAGCAGTACTTC. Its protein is CSVRDRELEQYF.

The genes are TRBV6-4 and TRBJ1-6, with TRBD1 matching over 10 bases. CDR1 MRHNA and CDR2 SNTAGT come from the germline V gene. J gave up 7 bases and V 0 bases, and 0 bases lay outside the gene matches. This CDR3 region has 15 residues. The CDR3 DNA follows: TGTGCCAGCAGTGACTCGACAGGGGGCAATTCACCCCTCCACTTT. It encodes CASSDSTGGNSPLHF.

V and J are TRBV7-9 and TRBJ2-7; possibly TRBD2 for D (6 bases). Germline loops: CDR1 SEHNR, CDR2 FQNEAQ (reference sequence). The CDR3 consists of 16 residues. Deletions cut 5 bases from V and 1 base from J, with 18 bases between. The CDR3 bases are TGTGCCAGCAGCAATGCTTGGCGGGACGCATCCTACGAGCAGTACTTC. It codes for CASSNAWRDASYEQYF. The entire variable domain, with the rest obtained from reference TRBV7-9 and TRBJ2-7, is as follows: DTGVSQNPRHKITKRGQNVTFRCDPISEHNRLYWYRQTLGQGPEFLTYFQNEAQLEKSRLLSDRFSAERPKGSFSTLEIQRTEQGDSAMYLCASSNAWRDASYEQYFGPGTRLTVT.